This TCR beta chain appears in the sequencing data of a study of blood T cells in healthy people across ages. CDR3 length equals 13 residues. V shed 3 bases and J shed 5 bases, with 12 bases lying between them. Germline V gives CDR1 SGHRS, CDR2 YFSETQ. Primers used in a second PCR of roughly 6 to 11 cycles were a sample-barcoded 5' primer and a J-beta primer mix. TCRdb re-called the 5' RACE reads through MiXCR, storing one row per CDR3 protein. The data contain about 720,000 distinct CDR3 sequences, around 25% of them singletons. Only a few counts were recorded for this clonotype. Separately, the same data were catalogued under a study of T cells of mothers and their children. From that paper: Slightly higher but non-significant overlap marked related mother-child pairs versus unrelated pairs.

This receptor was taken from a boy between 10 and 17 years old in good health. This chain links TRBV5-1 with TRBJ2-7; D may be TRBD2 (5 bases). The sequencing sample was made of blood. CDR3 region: CASSYLASDEQYF. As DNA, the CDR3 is TGCGCCAGCAGCTACCTAGCTTCGGACGAGCAGTACTTC.